A selection of T cell receptor beta chains follows, all from one sample in a study of OX40 agonist ivuxolimab in advanced cancers. Sequencing was performed with immunoSEQ multiplex PCR; in TCRdb, only in-frame clones are kept and a portion is missing. The repertoire holds 30,000 or so clones, with 65% to 80% as singletons. Source: CD4+ or CD8+ T cells sorted from blood, taken in a trial of the OX40 agonist ivuxolimab. All receptors derive from an adult with an advanced solid tumor such as melanoma, head and neck, liver or kidney cancer. CDR3s include the opening cysteine and the closing phenylalanine or tryptophan. Each record gives: J gene, clone size, V gene, D gene, CDR3 DNA, CDR3 protein. The D gene is left open where the match is weak. Clone size is shown for a subset of rows, as once, few, many or a class of expanded clone.

J gene: TRBJ1-4; clone size: .; V gene: TRBV5-1; D gene: TRBD1; CDR3 DNA: TGCGCCAGCAGCTCAACGCAGGGACAGTCTAATGAAAAACTGTTTTTT; CDR3 protein: CASSSTQGQSNEKLFF
J gene: TRBJ2-1; clone size: .; V gene: TRBV2; D gene: .; CDR3 DNA: TGTGCCAGCAGTGAAGACACGGTCAATGAGCAGTTCTTC; CDR3 protein: CASSEDTVNEQFF
J gene: TRBJ1-1; clone size: .; V gene: TRBV2; D gene: .; CDR3 DNA: TGTGCCACCCAACGGGTAAGGGACACTGAAGCTTTCTTT; CDR3 protein: CATQRVRDTEAFF
J gene: TRBJ2-5; clone size: .; V gene: TRBV7-2; D gene: TRBD2; CDR3 DNA: TGTGCCAGCAGCTACTCGGCCGGGACTAGCGTGGAGACCCAGTACTTC; CDR3 protein: CASSYSAGTSVETQYF
J gene: TRBJ1-1; clone size: .; V gene: TRBV6-6; D gene: .; CDR3 DNA: TGTGCCAGCACCCCCCGGGCAGGGAGAACTGAAGCTTTCTTT; CDR3 protein: CASTPRAGRTEAFF
J gene: TRBJ2-4; clone size: .; V gene: TRBV2; D gene: .; CDR3 DNA: TGTGCCAGCAGTGAAGCGCTTCCGGACCAACTAGCCAAAAACATTCAGTACTTC; CDR3 protein: CASSEALPDQLAKNIQYF
J gene: TRBJ1-3; clone size: .; V gene: TRBV28; D gene: .; CDR3 DNA: TGTGCCAGCAGTTCAGGGGCGGGCGGAAACACCATATATTTT; CDR3 protein: CASSSGAGGNTIYF
J gene: TRBJ2-5; clone size: few; V gene: TRBV5-8; D gene: .; CDR3 DNA: TGTGCCAGCAGCTTCCGAGGGCAAGAGACCCAGTACTTC; CDR3 protein: CASSFRGQETQYF
J gene: TRBJ1-1; clone size: .; V gene: TRBV25-1; D gene: TRBD1; CDR3 DNA: TGTGCCAGCAGCCCGGGGACAGGGAACACTGAAGCTTTCTTT; CDR3 protein: CASSPGTGNTEAFF
J gene: TRBJ2-3; clone size: .; V gene: TRBV5-8; D gene: .; CDR3 DNA: TGTGCCAGCAGCTTGGAGACAGGCCCTAGCACAGATACGCAGTATTTT; CDR3 protein: CASSLETGPSTDTQYF
J gene: TRBJ1-2; clone size: once; V gene: TRBV6-1; D gene: .; CDR3 DNA: TGTGCCAGCAGTGAGCCTCCGGGTGGCTACACCTTC; CDR3 protein: CASSEPPGGYTF
J gene: TRBJ1-5; clone size: few; V gene: TRBV2; D gene: TRBD1; CDR3 DNA: TGTGCCAGCAATAGTGGTTCAGGGGGAGGGCCCCAGCATTTT; CDR3 protein: CASNSGSGGGPQHF
J gene: TRBJ2-1; clone size: .; V gene: TRBV4-1; D gene: .; CDR3 DNA: TGCGCCAGCAGCCTGGATGGGTTGGCAGAGCAGTTCTTC; CDR3 protein: CASSLDGLAEQFF
J gene: TRBJ2-2; clone size: .; V gene: TRBV7-9; D gene: .; CDR3 DNA: TGTGCCAGCAGTTCCTTTAACAGCCCCGGGGAGCTGTTTTTT; CDR3 protein: CASSSFNSPGELFF
J gene: TRBJ1-1; clone size: .; V gene: TRBV9; D gene: .; CDR3 DNA: TGTGCCAGCAGCTCAGACATGAACACTGAAGCTTTCTTT; CDR3 protein: CASSSDMNTEAFF
J gene: TRBJ1-5; clone size: .; V gene: TRBV6-5; D gene: .; CDR3 DNA: TGTGCCAGCAGTTACGGCACCCCCGGGGGCAATCAGCCCCAGCATTTT; CDR3 protein: CASSYGTPGGNQPQHF
J gene: TRBJ2-2; clone size: .; V gene: TRBV10-3; D gene: .; CDR3 DNA: TGTGCCATCAGTGATTTGGCGGGGCCCACCGGGGAGCTGTTTTTT; CDR3 protein: CAISDLAGPTGELFF
J gene: TRBJ1-1; clone size: .; V gene: TRBV9; D gene: .; CDR3 DNA: TGTGCCAGCAGCGTAGACGGGGGGCACACTGAAGCTTTCTTT; CDR3 protein: CASSVDGGHTEAFF
J gene: TRBJ1-2; clone size: .; V gene: TRBV23-1; D gene: TRBD1; CDR3 DNA: TGCGCCAGCAGTCGGCAACAGGGGGCGGTCTATGGCTACACCTTC; CDR3 protein: CASSRQQGAVYGYTF
J gene: TRBJ2-2; clone size: .; V gene: TRBV10-1; D gene: TRBD1; CDR3 DNA: TGCGCCAGCAGCAGCCGGGACAGGGGTGCCGGGGAGCTGTTTTTT; CDR3 protein: CASSSRDRGAGELFF
J gene: TRBJ2-3; clone size: .; V gene: TRBV7-9; D gene: .; CDR3 DNA: TGTGCCAGCAGCTTAAGGTTACCCACAGATACGCAGTATTTT; CDR3 protein: CASSLRLPTDTQYF
J gene: TRBJ2-7; clone size: .; V gene: TRBV10-1; D gene: .; CDR3 DNA: TGCGCCAGCAGTGAGTCGATGGGTTCTAACTACGAGCAGTACTTC; CDR3 protein: CASSESMGSNYEQYF
J gene: TRBJ2-5; clone size: .; V gene: TRBV19; D gene: .; CDR3 DNA: TGTGCCAGTAGTCGTGGATGGCAAGAGACCCAGTACTTC; CDR3 protein: CASSRGWQETQYF
J gene: TRBJ2-1; clone size: .; V gene: TRBV4-1; D gene: TRBD2; CDR3 DNA: TGCGCCAGCAGCTCTCAGACTAGCAGCTCCTACAATGAGCAGTTCTTC; CDR3 protein: CASSSQTSSSYNEQFF
J gene: TRBJ2-1; clone size: few; V gene: TRBV6-1; D gene: TRBD2; CDR3 DNA: TGTGCCAGCAGTGGCTGGACTAGCGGTTCCTACAATGAGCAGTTCTTC; CDR3 protein: CASSGWTSGSYNEQFF
J gene: TRBJ1-1; clone size: large; V gene: TRBV9; D gene: .; CDR3 DNA: TGTGCCAGCAGCGGAAGCAACACTGAAGCTTTCTTT; CDR3 protein: CASSGSNTEAFF
J gene: TRBJ1-1; clone size: .; V gene: TRBV5-1; D gene: .; CDR3 DNA: TGCGCCAGCTCCCTTGGGGGAGGGAACACTGAAGCTTTCTTT; CDR3 protein: CASSLGGGNTEAFF
J gene: TRBJ1-5; clone size: .; V gene: TRBV10-3; D gene: TRBD1; CDR3 DNA: TGTGCCATCAGCCGTGGACAGGGGGGCAATCAGCCCCAGCATTTT; CDR3 protein: CAISRGQGGNQPQHF
J gene: TRBJ2-1; clone size: .; V gene: TRBV6-6; D gene: TRBD2; CDR3 DNA: TGTGCCAGCAGTTACGGAGCGGGAGGTGGCTACAATGAGCAGTTCTTC; CDR3 protein: CASSYGAGGGYNEQFF
J gene: TRBJ2-5; clone size: .; V gene: TRBV6-5; D gene: .; CDR3 DNA: TGTGCCAGCAGCCCCGGGTGGCCTCAAGAGACCCAGTACTTC; CDR3 protein: CASSPGWPQETQYF
J gene: TRBJ1-1; clone size: .; V gene: TRBV4-1; D gene: .; CDR3 DNA: TGCGCCAGCAGCCACCTTCACAGGAACACTGAAGCTTTCTTT; CDR3 protein: CASSHLHRNTEAFF
J gene: TRBJ2-3; clone size: few; V gene: TRBV10-3; D gene: .; CDR3 DNA: TGTGCCATCCTGAGAGGAGATACGCAGTATTTT; CDR3 protein: CAILRGDTQYF
J gene: TRBJ1-1; clone size: .; V gene: TRBV5-1; D gene: .; CDR3 DNA: TGCGCCAGCAGCGTGAGGACGGGGAACACTGAAGCTTTCTTT; CDR3 protein: CASSVRTGNTEAFF
J gene: TRBJ2-5; clone size: .; V gene: TRBV7-5; D gene: .; CDR3 DNA: TGTGCCAGCAGCTTAACTCTAGAGACCCAGTACTTC; CDR3 protein: CASSLTLETQYF
J gene: TRBJ2-5; clone size: medium-sized; V gene: TRBV28; D gene: .; CDR3 DNA: TGTGCCAGCAGTTCTGTGACCCAGTACTTC; CDR3 protein: CASSSVTQYF
J gene: TRBJ2-1; clone size: .; V gene: TRBV10-1; D gene: TRBD1; CDR3 DNA: TGCGCCAGCAGAGCCGGGACAGGGAGCAATGAGCAGTTCTTC; CDR3 protein: CASRAGTGSNEQFF
J gene: TRBJ2-1; clone size: .; V gene: TRBV18; D gene: TRBD2; CDR3 DNA: TGTGCCAGCTCACCAGAAAAGTCGGCTAGCGGGAGAGGGGGACAATACAATGAGCAGTTCTTC; CDR3 protein: CASSPEKSASGRGGQYNEQFF
J gene: TRBJ1-2; clone size: .; V gene: TRBV6-6; D gene: TRBD1; CDR3 DNA: TGTGCCAGCAGTTCTCCCGGGACAGGGTCCCATGGCTACACCTTC; CDR3 protein: CASSSPGTGSHGYTF
J gene: TRBJ1-1; clone size: .; V gene: TRBV11-2; D gene: TRBD1; CDR3 DNA: TGTGCCAGCAGCTACGACAGGGGGCGAGAAGCTTTCTTT; CDR3 protein: CASSYDRGREAFF
J gene: TRBJ1-1; clone size: .; V gene: TRBV28; D gene: .; CDR3 DNA: TGTGCCACCCACGGCGACACGAACACTGAAGCTTTCTTT; CDR3 protein: CATHGDTNTEAFF
J gene: TRBJ2-3; clone size: .; V gene: TRBV7-2; D gene: .; CDR3 DNA: TGTGCCAGCAGCTCTCCCCCTCCGGCAGATACGCAGTATTTT; CDR3 protein: CASSSPPPADTQYF
J gene: TRBJ1-3; clone size: .; V gene: TRBV6-1; D gene: TRBD1; CDR3 DNA: TGTGCCATCAGTGCGACAGGGCTAAGAGGAAACACCATATATTTT; CDR3 protein: CAISATGLRGNTIYF
J gene: TRBJ2-1; clone size: few; V gene: TRBV11-2; D gene: .; CDR3 DNA: TGTGCCACCGGCGCAGGGTCTAGACACAATGAGCAGTTCTTC; CDR3 protein: CATGAGSRHNEQFF
J gene: TRBJ2-7; clone size: .; V gene: TRBV10-1; D gene: .; CDR3 DNA: TGCGCCAGCAGCCAGGAACTAGCCAACGAGCAGTACTTC; CDR3 protein: CASSQELANEQYF
J gene: TRBJ2-7; clone size: once; V gene: TRBV7-2; D gene: .; CDR3 DNA: TGTGCCAGCAGTCTTAGCAGCGAGCAGTACTTC; CDR3 protein: CASSLSSEQYF
J gene: TRBJ2-3; clone size: .; V gene: TRBV28; D gene: TRBD2; CDR3 DNA: TGTGCCAGCAGTTCCCCCGGGAGGCGCGAAGATACGCAGTATTTT; CDR3 protein: CASSSPGRREDTQYF
J gene: TRBJ2-1; clone size: .; V gene: TRBV5-1; D gene: TRBD2; CDR3 DNA: TGCGCCAGCAGCTTACTACTAGCGGGAGGCTACAATGAGCAGTTCTTC; CDR3 protein: CASSLLLAGGYNEQFF
J gene: TRBJ1-1; clone size: .; V gene: TRBV11-2; D gene: TRBD1; CDR3 DNA: TGTGCCAGCAGCTTAGATCAAGGACAGGGGAAGACTGAAGCTTTCTTT; CDR3 protein: CASSLDQGQGKTEAFF
J gene: TRBJ1-1; clone size: .; V gene: TRBV6-5; D gene: .; CDR3 DNA: TGTGCCAGCAGTCAATACCGGGCCTCGAACACTGAAGCTTTCTTT; CDR3 protein: CASSQYRASNTEAFF
J gene: TRBJ2-7; clone size: .; V gene: TRBV6-1; D gene: .; CDR3 DNA: TGTGCCAGCAGTGCAAACAGGAACTCCTACGAGCAGTACTTC; CDR3 protein: CASSANRNSYEQYF
J gene: TRBJ2-7; clone size: .; V gene: TRBV28; D gene: .; CDR3 DNA: TGTGCCAGCCTTTCTAGCGAGGGGTACTACGAGCAGTACTTC; CDR3 protein: CASLSSEGYYEQYF
J gene: TRBJ1-5; clone size: .; V gene: TRBV10-3; D gene: .; CDR3 DNA: TGTGCCATCAGTGAGTCGGGGGGGCAGGCTGGTCAGCCCCAGCATTTT; CDR3 protein: CAISESGGQAGQPQHF